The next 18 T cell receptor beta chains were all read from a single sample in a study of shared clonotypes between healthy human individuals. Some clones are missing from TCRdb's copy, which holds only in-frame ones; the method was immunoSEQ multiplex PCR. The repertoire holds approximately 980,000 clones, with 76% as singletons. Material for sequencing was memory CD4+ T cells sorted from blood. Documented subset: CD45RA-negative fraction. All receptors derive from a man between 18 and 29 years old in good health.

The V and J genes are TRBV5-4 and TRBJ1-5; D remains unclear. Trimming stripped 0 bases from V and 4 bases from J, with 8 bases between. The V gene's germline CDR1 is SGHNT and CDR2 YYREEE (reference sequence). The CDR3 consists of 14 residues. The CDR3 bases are TGTGCCAGCAGCTTGGGGGGAGCTAATCAGCCCCAGCATTTT. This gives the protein CASSLGGANQPQHF.

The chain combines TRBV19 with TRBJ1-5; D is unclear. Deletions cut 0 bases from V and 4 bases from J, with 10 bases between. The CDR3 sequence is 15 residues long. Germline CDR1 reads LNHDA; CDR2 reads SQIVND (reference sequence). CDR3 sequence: CASSIESHGNQPQHF. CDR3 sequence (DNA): TGTGCCAGTAGTATAGAGTCCCACGGGAATCAGCCCCAGCATTTT.

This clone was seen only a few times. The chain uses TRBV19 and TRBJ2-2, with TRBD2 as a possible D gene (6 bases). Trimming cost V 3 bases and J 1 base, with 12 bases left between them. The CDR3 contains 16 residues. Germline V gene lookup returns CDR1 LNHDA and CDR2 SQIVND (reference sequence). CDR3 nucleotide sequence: TGTGCCAGTAGTATCCCCGGGACTGTGAACACCGGGGAGCTGTTTTTT. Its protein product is CASSIPGTVNTGELFF.

The CDR3 DNA is TGTGCCAGCAGCTCCCTCTCCGGTTTGGAGACCCAGTACTTC. Amino acid sequence: CASSSLSGLETQYF. The chain is built from TRBV7-2 and TRBJ2-5; D ambiguous. The CDR3 has 14 amino acids. CDR1 is SGHTA and CDR2 is FQGNSA in the germline V gene. The germline V and J ends were trimmed by 4 bases and 5 bases, with 14 bases remaining between them.

CDR3 sequence: CASHSGLSTDTQYF. In nucleotides, the CDR3 is TGCGCCAGCCATAGCGGGCTAAGCACAGATACGCAGTATTTT. The chain links TRBV10-1 to TRBJ2-3; TRBD2 aligns across 7 bases. Germline CDR1 is WNHNN and CDR2 is SYGVQD (reference sequence). The ends lost 8 bases at V and 0 bases at J; junction bases unmatched: 5. CDR3 length: 14 amino acids.

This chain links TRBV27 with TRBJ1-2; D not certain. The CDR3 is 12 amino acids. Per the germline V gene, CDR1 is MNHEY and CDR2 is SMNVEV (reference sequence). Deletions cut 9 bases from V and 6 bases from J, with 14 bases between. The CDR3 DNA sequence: TGTGCCAGTATAAACACTGGGGATGGCTACACCTTC. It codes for CASINTGDGYTF.

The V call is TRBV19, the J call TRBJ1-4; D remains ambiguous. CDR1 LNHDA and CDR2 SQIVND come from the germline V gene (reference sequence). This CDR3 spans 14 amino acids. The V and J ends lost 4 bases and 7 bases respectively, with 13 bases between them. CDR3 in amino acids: CASSTPVHTEKLFF. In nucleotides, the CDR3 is TGTGCCAGTAGTACCCCCGTGCACACTGAAAAACTGTTTTTT.

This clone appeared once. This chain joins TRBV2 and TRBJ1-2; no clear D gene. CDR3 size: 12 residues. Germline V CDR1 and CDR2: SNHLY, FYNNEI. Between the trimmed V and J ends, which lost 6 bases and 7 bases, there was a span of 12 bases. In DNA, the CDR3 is TGTGCCAGCAGATCCTGGGTAGGTGGCTACACCTTC. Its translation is CASRSWVGGYTF.

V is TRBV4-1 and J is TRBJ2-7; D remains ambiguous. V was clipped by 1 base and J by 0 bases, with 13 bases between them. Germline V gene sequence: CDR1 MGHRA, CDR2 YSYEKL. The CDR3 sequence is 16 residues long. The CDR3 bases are TGCGCCAGCAGCCAAGGAGAGTTGGTGAGCTCCTACGAGCAGTACTTC. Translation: CASSQGELVSSYEQYF.

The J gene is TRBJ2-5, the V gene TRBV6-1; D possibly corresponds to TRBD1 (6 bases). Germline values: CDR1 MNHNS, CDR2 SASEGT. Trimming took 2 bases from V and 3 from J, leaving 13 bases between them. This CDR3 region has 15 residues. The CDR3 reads CASSELAGAKETQYF. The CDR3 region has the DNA TGTGCCAGCAGTGAATTGGCAGGGGCCAAAGAGACCCAGTACTTC.

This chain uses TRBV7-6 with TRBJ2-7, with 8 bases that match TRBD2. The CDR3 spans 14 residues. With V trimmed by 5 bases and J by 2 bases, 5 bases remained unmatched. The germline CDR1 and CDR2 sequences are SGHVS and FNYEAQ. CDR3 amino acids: CASSSGRAPYEQYF. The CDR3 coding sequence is TGTGCCAGCAGCAGCGGGAGAGCCCCCTACGAGCAGTACTTC.

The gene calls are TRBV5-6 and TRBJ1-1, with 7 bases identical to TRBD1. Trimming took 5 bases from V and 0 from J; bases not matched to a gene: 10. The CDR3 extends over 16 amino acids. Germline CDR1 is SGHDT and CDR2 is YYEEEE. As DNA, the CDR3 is TGTGCCAGCAGGTTTACCCGACAGGGCATGAACACTGAAGCTTTCTTT. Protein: CASRFTRQGMNTEAFF.

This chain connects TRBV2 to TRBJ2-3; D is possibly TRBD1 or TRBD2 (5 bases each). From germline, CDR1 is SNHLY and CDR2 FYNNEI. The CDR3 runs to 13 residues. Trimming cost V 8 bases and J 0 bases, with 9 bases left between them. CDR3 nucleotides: TGTGCCAGCCTCTGGGACAGCACAGATACGCAGTATTTT. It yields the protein CASLWDSTDTQYF.

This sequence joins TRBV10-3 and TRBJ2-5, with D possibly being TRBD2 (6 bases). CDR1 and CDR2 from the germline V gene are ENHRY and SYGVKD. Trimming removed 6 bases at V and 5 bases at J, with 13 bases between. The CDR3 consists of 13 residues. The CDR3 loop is CAIRPTSGETQYF. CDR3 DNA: TGTGCCATCAGGCCGACTAGTGGGGAGACCCAGTACTTC.

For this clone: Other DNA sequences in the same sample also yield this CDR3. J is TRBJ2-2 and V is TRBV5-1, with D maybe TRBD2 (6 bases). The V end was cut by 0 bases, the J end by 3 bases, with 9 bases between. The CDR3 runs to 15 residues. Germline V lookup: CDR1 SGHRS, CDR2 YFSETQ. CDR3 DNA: TGCGCCAGCAGCTTGGCCGGGGGAGACACCGGGGAGCTGTTTTTT. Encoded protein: CASSLAGGDTGELFF. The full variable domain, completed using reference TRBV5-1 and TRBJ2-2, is KAGVTQTPRYLIKTRGQQVTLSCSPISGHRSVSWYQQTPGQGLQFLFEYFSETQRNKGNFPGRFSGRQFSNSRSEMNVSTLELGDSALYLCASSLAGGDTGELFFGEGSRLTVL.

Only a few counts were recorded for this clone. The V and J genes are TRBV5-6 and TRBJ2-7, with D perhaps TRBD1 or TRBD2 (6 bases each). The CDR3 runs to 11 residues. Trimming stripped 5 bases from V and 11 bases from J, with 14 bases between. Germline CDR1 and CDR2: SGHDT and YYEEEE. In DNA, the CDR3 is TGTGCCAGCAGAGACAACAGGGAGGAGTACTTC. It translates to CASRDNREEYF. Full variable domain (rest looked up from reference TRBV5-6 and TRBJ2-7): DAGVTQSPTHLIKTRGQQVTLRCSPKSGHDTVSWYQQALGQGPQFIFQYYEEEERQRGNFPDRFSGHQFPNYSSELNVNALLLGDSALYLCASRDNREEYFGPGTRLTVT.

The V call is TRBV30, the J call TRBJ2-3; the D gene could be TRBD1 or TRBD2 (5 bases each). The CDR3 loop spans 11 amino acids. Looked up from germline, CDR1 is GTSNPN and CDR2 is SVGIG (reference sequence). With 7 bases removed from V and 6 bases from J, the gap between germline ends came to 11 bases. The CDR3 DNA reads TGTGCCTCAGGGCCGGGGGATACGCAGTATTTT. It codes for CASGPGDTQYF. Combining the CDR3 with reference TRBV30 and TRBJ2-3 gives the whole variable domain SQTIHQWPATLVQPVGSPLSLECTVEGTSNPNLYWYRQAAGRGLQLLFYSVGIGQISSEVPQNLSASRPQDRQFILSSKKLLLSDSGFYLCASGPGDTQYFGPGTRLTVL.

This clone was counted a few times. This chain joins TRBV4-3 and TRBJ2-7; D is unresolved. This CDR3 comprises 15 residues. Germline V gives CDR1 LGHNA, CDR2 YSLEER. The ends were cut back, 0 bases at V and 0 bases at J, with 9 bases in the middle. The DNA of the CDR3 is TGCGCCAGCAGCCAAGATCCGAGGAGCTCCTACGAGCAGTACTTC. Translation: CASSQDPRSSYEQYF.